These 11 T cell receptor beta chains came from one sample sequenced in a study of vaccination effects on CD4 cells after COVID-19. For these TCRs, the target antigens are not known. This table comes from immunoSEQ multiplex PCR, and its TCRdb copy is limited to in-frame clones, with some not included. Here the sample spans approximately 40,000 clones, over 65% being singletons. With more than 9 days of culture completed, CD4+ T cells were isolated. According to PCR results, the person was infected with SARS-CoV-2 between March and December 2020. Vaccine administered to participants consisted of two doses of either BNT162b2 or mRNA-1273. Specimen: CD4+ T cells from PBMCs cultured without peptide, collected after COVID-19 vaccination. The receptors originated from a human donor who had a prior SARS-CoV-2 infection.

The chain combines TRBV28 with TRBJ1-4; D not resolved. This CDR3 spans 14 amino acids. Germline-derived CDR1 and CDR2 are MDHEN and SYDVKM. V dropped 2 bases and J dropped 8 bases, with 12 bases sitting between them. CDR3 DNA: TGTGCCAGCAGTTTAGGAGGAGGGAACGAAAAACTGTTTTTT. Protein sequence: CASSLGGGNEKLFF.

Concerning this clone itself: An end of the junction does not agree with germline; a read error may underlie this. The rearrangement links TRBV11-2 to TRBJ2-7, with D maybe TRBD1 (6 bases). Looked up from germline, CDR1 is SGHAT and CDR2 is FQNNGV. The CDR3 consists of 12 residues. The CDR3 sequence is CASNLGGYEQYF. CDR3 in DNA: TGTGCCAGCAACTTAGGGGGCTACGAGCAGTACTTC.

The V call is TRBV5-4, the J call TRBJ2-3; TRBD2 aligns across 9 bases. This CDR3 region has 19 residues. Germline trimming cut 3 bases from V and 4 bases from J; bases unmatched to any gene: 18. Germline V gives CDR1 SGHNT, CDR2 YYREEE (reference sequence). The CDR3 protein is CASSSKDYASGIGADTQYF. The CDR3 DNA reads TGTGCCAGCAGCTCAAAGGATTACGCTAGCGGGATTGGTGCAGATACGCAGTATTTT.

This chain links TRBV7-2 with TRBJ1-2, with a tentative D call TRBD1 (5 bases). V dropped 2 bases and J dropped 7 bases, with 5 bases sitting between them. The CDR3 is made up of 11 amino acids. Germline V CDR1 and CDR2: SGHTA, FQGNSA. In DNA, the CDR3 is TGTGCCAGCAGCTTAACAGGTGGCTACACCTTC. Translating gives CASSLTGGYTF.

J is TRBJ1-5 and V is TRBV7-2; the D is unclear. The ends were cut back, 4 bases at V and 3 bases at J, with 7 bases in the middle. Germline V CDR1 and CDR2: SGHTA, FQGNSA. The CDR3 consists of 13 residues. The CDR3 coding sequence is TGTGCCAGCAGCTCCACTTACAATCAGCCCCAGCATTTT. Encoded protein: CASSSTYNQPQHF.

This clone has a single count. The rearrangement joins TRBV5-1 to TRBJ2-7, with D unclear. The CDR3 length is 15 residues. CDR1 and CDR2 (germline): SGHRS, YFSETQ. Deletions cut 0 bases from V and 1 base from J, with 11 bases between. This chain's CDR3 is CASSLAGSLSYEQYF. CDR3 in DNA: TGCGCCAGCAGCTTGGCGGGCAGCCTATCCTACGAGCAGTACTTC.

Only a few counts were recorded for this clone. The chain has TRBV5-1 and TRBJ2-1; 11 nucleotides match TRBD2. From germline, CDR1 is SGHRS and CDR2 YFSETQ. The CDR3 extends over 14 amino acids. V was pared by 8 bases and J by 2 bases, with 3 bases of the junction left unmatched. In nucleotides, the CDR3 is TGCGCCAGTTGTAGCGGGGGGGCCTACAATGAGCAGTTCTTC. Its protein product is CASCSGGAYNEQFF.

The chain carries TRBV7-8 and TRBJ2-1; 7 bases are a match to TRBD1. In germline, CDR1 is SGHVS, CDR2 FQNEAQ. The CDR3 spans 19 residues. The junction had 19 bases not matched to a gene; V was cut back by 5 bases and J by 3 bases. CDR3 protein: CASSTRTGWGPRVYNEQFF. The CDR3 nucleotides read TGTGCCAGCAGCACCCGGACAGGTTGGGGCCCTCGGGTCTACAATGAGCAGTTCTTC.

The CDR3 region is CASSFPVGGSSYEQYF. The CDR3 DNA reads as TGTGCCAGCAGCTTCCCTGTTGGGGGCAGCTCCTACGAGCAGTACTTC. The chain links TRBV5-4 to TRBJ2-7; D perhaps matches TRBD1 (6 bases). CDR1 and CDR2 from the germline V gene are SGHNT and YYREEE (reference sequence). The CDR3 contains 16 residues. Trimming removed 2 bases at V and 0 bases at J, with 15 bases between.

V gene TRBV9 combines with J gene TRBJ1-1; TRBD1 is a possible D gene (6 bases). The V and J ends lost 4 bases and 2 bases respectively, with 12 bases between them. CDR3 length: 14 amino acids. From germline, CDR1 is SGDLS and CDR2 YYNGEE. CDR3 sequence reads: CASSKGTTNTEAFF. The CDR3 DNA is TGTGCCAGCAGCAAAGGGACAACTAACACTGAAGCTTTCTTT.

This chain uses TRBV7-9 with TRBJ1-3; D uncertain. V was shortened by 3 bases and J by 2 bases, with 2 bases between the two germline ends. Germline CDR1 is SEHNR and CDR2 is FQNEAQ (reference sequence). The CDR3 loop spans 12 amino acids. In nucleotides, the CDR3 is TGTGCCAGCAGCTTTCCTGGAAACACCATATATTTT. Amino acids: CASSFPGNTIYF.